The clone carrying this T cell receptor (beta chain) is deemed medium-sized (0.01 to 0.1%) by its frequency. Its antigen is not known. TRB cDNA libraries were made by UMI-labeled 5' RACE. Using the 5' RACE reads, TCRdb records one entry per CDR3 protein without DNA. Its clone listing holds thousands of distinct CDR3 sequences. The sample originates from a study of CXCR3-negative and CXCR3-positive naive CD8 T cells. Overall study results and limits: Naive cells that were CXCR3-negative or CXCR3-positive used TRBV-TRBJ genes alike, while memory cells diverged. Both naive subsets carried similar amounts of surface CD5, so TCR strength was inferred from TRB CDR3 properties. TRB CDR3s were more hydrophobic in CXCR3-positive than in CXCR3-negative naive cells.

Naive CD8+ T cells showed a CD45RO-CCR7+CD27+CD95- phenotype. The TCR sequence derives from a human donor in good health. Some clones in this sample may be carry-over from other donors' samples. The sample comprised naive CXCR3+ CD8+ T cells from blood. Subset defined: CD45RO-CCR7+CD27+CD95- naive CD8+ T cells expressing CXCR3 (TNR3+).

The CDR3 reads CASSAGQYNSPLHF. The chain is built from TRBV9 and TRBJ1-6; as DNA is missing, the TRBD1 call by TCRdb cannot be tested. Germline V gene data show CDR1 as SGDLS and CDR2 as YYNGEE. The CDR3 consists of 14 residues.